These 2 T cell receptor beta chains were all obtained from the same sample, sequenced in a study of T-cell memory formation after mild COVID-19. TCRdb recomputed calls from the 5' RACE reads with MiXCR, one row per CDR3 protein. The sample holds roughly 100,000 distinct CDR3 sequences, more than 15% seen once. Sequenced: PBMCs or a T cell subset sorted from them (not recorded which). The receptor set was obtained from an adult woman who had mild COVID-19 (a few samples of this study predate the infection). Cell type and time point are not known.

V usage is TRBV5-1 and J usage is TRBJ1-1; the D gene is possibly TRBD1 (5 bases). V was cut by 4 bases and J by 0 bases, with 7 bases left in between. CDR1 is SGHRS and CDR2 is YFSETQ in the germline V gene. This CDR3 has 13 residues. Here the CDR3 reads CASSEGMNTEAFF. The CDR3 bases are TGCGCCAGCAGCGAGGGGATGAACACTGAAGCTTTCTTT. Complete variable domain (other parts from reference TRBV5-1 and TRBJ1-1): KAGVTQTPRYLIKTRGQQVTLSCSPISGHRSVSWYQQTPGQGLQFLFEYFSETQRNKGNFPGRFSGRQFSNSRSEMNVSTLELGDSALYLCASSEGMNTEAFFGQGTRLTVV.

V and J are TRBV11-2 and TRBJ2-7; 10 nucleotides align to TRBD2. The CDR3 length is 15 residues. With 1 base clipped from V and 4 bases from J, the junction kept 4 bases outside the gene matches. Germline lookup yields CDR1 SGHAT and CDR2 FQNNGV. In DNA, the CDR3 is TGTGCCAGCAGCTTAGGGGCTAGCGGGGGATACGAGCAGTACTTC. Protein: CASSLGASGGYEQYF.